Following are 9 T cell receptor beta chains from one sample sequenced in a study of response to subunit inactivated influenza vaccine. TCRdb reprocessed the RT-PCR reads with MiXCR, giving one entry per CDR3 protein. The data hold 500,000 to 600,000 distinct CDR3 sequences, with about 11% observed a single time. The same sample was also studied in work on T cells expressing NK-cell markers. That source adds: 5'RACE template switching with UMIs produced the TCR beta cDNA.

This material consisted of PBMCs from blood, taken on the day of vaccination. The receptors stem from a man aged 45 to 65 who received an inactivated influenza vaccine.

This chain uses TRBV11-3 with TRBJ2-7, with 9 bases identical to TRBD1. CDR3 length: 14 amino acids. Germline V lookup: CDR1 SGHNT, CDR2 YENEEA. J was trimmed by 8 bases and V by 3 bases; bases with no gene match: 8. The CDR3 DNA follows: TGTGCCAGCAGCTTGGGGGACAGGGATGCTCAGCAGTACTTC. It specifies CASSLGDRDAQQYF.

The table lists this clonotype with a few counts. This rearrangement joins TRBV2 to TRBJ2-5, with a possible D match to TRBD1 (6 bases). Trimming left V 1 base short and J 2 bases short, with 11 bases between. Germline CDR1 and CDR2: SNHLY and FYNNEI. The CDR3 contains 15 residues. Here the CDR3 DNA reads TGTGCCAGCAGTGAAGGGGGACATCATCAAGAGACCCAGTACTTC. As protein: CASSEGGHHQETQYF.

The rearrangement uses TRBV12-3 or TRBV12-4 and TRBJ1-5; D remains ambiguous. The CDR3 is made up of 14 amino acids. V was pared by 3 bases and J by 1 base, with 7 bases between. CDR3 amino acids: CASSLISSNQPQHF. CDR3 DNA: TGTGCCAGCAGTTTGATCAGCAGCAATCAGCCCCAGCATTTT.

This clonotype was observed many times. CDR3 in DNA: TGTGCCAGCAGTGAGATAGCGTTGGACAGGGGGCTGGAGAACACTGAAGCTTTCTTT. It yields the protein CASSEIALDRGLENTEAFF. The chain couples TRBV2 to TRBJ1-1, with TRBD1 matching over 11 bases. J was trimmed by 1 base and V by 3 bases; bases with no gene match: 13. This CDR3 is built from 19 residues. Germline V gives CDR1 SNHLY, CDR2 FYNNEI.

The chain has TRBV20-1 and TRBJ1-4, with a weak D call TRBD1 (5 bases). V was cut by 5 bases and J by 2 bases, with 15 bases left in between. This CDR3 has 15 amino acids. Germline V gene data show CDR1 as DFQATT and CDR2 as SNEGSKA (reference sequence). The CDR3 region has the DNA TGCAGTGCTCCCTCCGGGGGTAGCACTAATGAAAAACTGTTTTTT. It is translated as CSAPSGGSTNEKLFF.

This clonotype was recorded a few times. V and J are TRBV7-2 and TRBJ1-2; D is possibly TRBD1 (5 bases). V was cut by 5 bases and J by 8 bases, with 21 bases left in between. Germline loops: CDR1 SGHTA, CDR2 FQGNSA. The CDR3 length is 15 residues. CDR3 bases: TGTGCCAGCAGCCCGGAGGGGCCCTATGCCGAGGGCTACACCTTC. Amino acid sequence: CASSPEGPYAEGYTF.

This clonotype was detected a few times. CDR3 DNA sequence: TGCGCCAGCAGCTTGGGATGGACAGGGGGTAACTCCTACGAGCAGTACTTC. Protein: CASSLGWTGGNSYEQYF. The chain uses TRBV5-1 and TRBJ2-7, with 10 bases identical to TRBD1. Germline V lookup: CDR1 SGHRS, CDR2 YFSETQ. The trim removed 0 bases at V and 0 bases at J, leaving 6 bases unmatched. This CDR3 region has 17 residues.

V is TRBV7-9 and J is TRBJ1-2; 7 nucleotides match TRBD1. Germline values: CDR1 SEHNR, CDR2 FQNEAQ (reference sequence). The CDR3 runs to 17 residues. V shed 4 bases, J shed 3 bases, and the junction held 14 bases outside the gene matches. This CDR3 is CASSYGTAKADHYGYTF. CDR3 sequence (DNA): TGTGCCAGCAGCTACGGGACAGCAAAAGCCGACCACTATGGCTACACCTTC.

V is TRBV14 and J is TRBJ2-3, with a weak D call TRBD1 (5 bases). In germline, CDR1 is SGHDN, CDR2 FVKESK. Trimming took 4 bases from V and 1 from J, leaving 9 bases between them. This CDR3 region has 14 residues. The CDR3 DNA reads TGTGCCAGCAGCCGCGGACAACGCACAGATACGCAGTATTTT. Translating it yields CASSRGQRTDTQYF.